This paragraph reports one T cell receptor (beta chain). Its cognate antigen is unknown. CDR1 is SEHNR, CDR2 FQNEAQ, per germline (reference sequence). V lost 1 base and J lost 5, with 5 bases in between. The CDR3 is made up of 12 amino acids. Produced via immunoSEQ multiplex PCR; TCRdb's table is partial and in-frame only. The data show 66,000 or so clones, roughly 80% seen once. Once cultured for approximately 10 days, the cells underwent separation to obtain CD4+ T cells. The participants, recipients of two vaccine doses, got either BNT162b2 or mRNA-1273. Days 3 and 7 were when half the medium was replaced with IL-2 medium. This sample stems from a study of vaccination effects on CD4 cells after COVID-19. Study-wide background: Viral peptide pools were used in the ViraFEST assay to expand antigen-specific CD4+ T cells, and sequencing came afterward.

This TCR derives from a human donor who received a COVID-19 vaccine. The sample was CD4+ T cells from PBMCs cultured without peptide, taken after COVID-19 vaccination. The V and J genes are TRBV7-9 and TRBJ1-2; D remains unclear. This chain's CDR3 is CASSLVFYGYTF. The DNA for the CDR3 is TGTGCCAGCAGCTTAGTGTTTTATGGCTACACCTTC.